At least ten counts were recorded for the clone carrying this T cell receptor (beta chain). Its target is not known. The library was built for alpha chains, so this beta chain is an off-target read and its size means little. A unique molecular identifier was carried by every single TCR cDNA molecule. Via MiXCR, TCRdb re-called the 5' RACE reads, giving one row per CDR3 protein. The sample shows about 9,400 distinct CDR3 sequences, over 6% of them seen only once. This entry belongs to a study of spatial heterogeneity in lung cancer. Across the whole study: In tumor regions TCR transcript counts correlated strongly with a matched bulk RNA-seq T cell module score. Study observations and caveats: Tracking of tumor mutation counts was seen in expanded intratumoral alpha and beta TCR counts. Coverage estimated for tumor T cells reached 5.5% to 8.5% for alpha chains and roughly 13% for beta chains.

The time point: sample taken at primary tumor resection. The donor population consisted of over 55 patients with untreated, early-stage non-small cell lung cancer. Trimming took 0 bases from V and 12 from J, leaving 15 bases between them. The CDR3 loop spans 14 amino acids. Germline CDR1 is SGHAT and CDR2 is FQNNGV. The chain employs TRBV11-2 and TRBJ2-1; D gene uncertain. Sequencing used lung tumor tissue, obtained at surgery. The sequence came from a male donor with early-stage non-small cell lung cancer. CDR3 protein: CASSLDRNGFGQFF. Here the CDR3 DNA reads TGTGCCAGCAGCTTAGATCGGAATGGTTTTGGGCAGTTCTTC.